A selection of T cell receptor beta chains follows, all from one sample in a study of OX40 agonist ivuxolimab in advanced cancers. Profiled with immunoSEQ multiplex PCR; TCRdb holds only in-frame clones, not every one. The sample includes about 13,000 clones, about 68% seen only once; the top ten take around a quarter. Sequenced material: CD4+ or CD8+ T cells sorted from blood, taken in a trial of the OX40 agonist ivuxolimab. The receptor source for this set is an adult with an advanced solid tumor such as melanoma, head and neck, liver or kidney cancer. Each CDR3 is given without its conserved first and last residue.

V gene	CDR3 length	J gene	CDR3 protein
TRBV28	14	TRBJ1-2	ASSPLRGGLTDGYT
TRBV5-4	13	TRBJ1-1	ASSWIPGQGAEAF
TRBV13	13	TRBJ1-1	ASRQRGGMNTEAF
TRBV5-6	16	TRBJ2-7	ASSWTGSVMSGRNEQY
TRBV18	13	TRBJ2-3	ASSLTGGDSDTQY
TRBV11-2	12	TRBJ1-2	ASSDGDRGYGYT
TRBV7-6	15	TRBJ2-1	ASSLGPRDREGNEQF
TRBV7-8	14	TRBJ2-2	ASSLGTMDFHRELF
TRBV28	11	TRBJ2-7	ASSFVGSYEQY
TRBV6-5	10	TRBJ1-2	AASDRAYGYT
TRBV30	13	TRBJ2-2	AWSAGGRDAGELF
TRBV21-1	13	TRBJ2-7	ASSPRPQGFYEQY
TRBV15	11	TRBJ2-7	ATSRTGSSEQY
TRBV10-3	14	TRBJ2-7	AISGGTSGRAHEQY
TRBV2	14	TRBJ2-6	ASSGQGASGANVLT
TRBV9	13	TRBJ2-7	ASSVESGGREEQY
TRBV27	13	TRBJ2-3	ASHQGPWVTDTQY
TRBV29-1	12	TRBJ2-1	SVAGGRDYNEQF